This T cell receptor (beta chain) is from a study of vaccination and CD4 T cells after COVID-19 (dated 2022 in TCRdb). Regarding the complete study: SARS-CoV-2 positivity had been established in the convalescent patients by nasal swab PCR, and mild disease was recorded in some 10 of these patients and severe disease in one. Overlapping spike peptide pools from SARS-CoV-2 and from the common cold coronaviruses HCoV-NL63, HCoV-OC43 and HCoV-229E were used as culture stimuli. Control cultures received a CEFX viral epitope pool as the positive control, an HIV-1 Nef peptide pool as the negative control, or no peptide. The time from the second vaccine dose to post-vaccine blood sampling had a median of roughly 77 days and ranged from roughly 13 to 241 days. In the convalescent cohort there were six males and four females, among whom were two Hispanic individuals, seven Caucasians, two Asians and one multiracial person. Post-COVID blood samples from convalescent patients were collected a median of about 110 days after diagnosis, with a range of roughly 30 to 170 days. Two doses of either the Pfizer-BioNTech BNT162b2 vaccine (n=8) or the Moderna mRNA-1273 vaccine (n=2) were administered to participants. In ten to eleven COVID-19 convalescent patients and 4 infection-naive healthy vaccine recipients, researchers compared the spike-specific CD4+ TCR repertoire from before mRNA vaccination with the repertoire from after. Paper-wide results and their limitations: The number of convalescent patients in the study was relatively small, and the study did not examine early timepoints following natural infection. Among convalescent patients, a median about 86% of the SARS-CoV-2-reactive clones seen after vaccination appeared only after vaccination, which suggests priming specific to the vaccine. Although the median number of SARS-CoV-2-reactive clonotypes went up from around 20 after infection to 35 to 40 after vaccination, the increase was not significant. Of the vaccine-specific clones in convalescent patients, 304 of 307, or nearly all, reacted only to SARS-CoV-2 spike and did not cross-react with common cold coronaviruses.

Remarks on this clonotype: The antigen it recognizes is unknown. Base qualities were left out, and no much larger clone turns up one base away.

Reading the label with the study, this specimen's treatment or condition is: approximately 9-day PBMC culture with coronavirus spike peptide pools or control peptides (ViraFEST assay). The ViraFEST assay was used in the study, in which antigen-specific T cells were expanded with peptide pools and expanded clonotypes were subsequently identified by TCR sequencing. The convalescent patients' positive SARS-CoV-2 PCR tests fell between March and December 2020, which was before the Alpha, Beta and Delta variants emerged in the United States. Each well held roughly 2.2 million PBMCs cultured in IMDM containing roughly 5% human AB serum and approximately 9.8 IU/ml IL-2, with roughly 10 ug/ml peptide pools added. Half of the culture medium was replaced with fresh IL-2-containing medium on days 3 and 7. CD4+ T cells were isolated after roughly 10 days of culture through negative selection using the EasySep CD4+ T cell isolation kit. PBMCs were separated from whole blood using Ficoll-Paque Plus gradient centrifugation and then either used fresh or cryopreserved at -140C. Culture conditions were generally each tested in triplicate wells.

The CDR3 contains 15 residues, cysteine and phenylalanine counted. Solely the CDR3 DNA is kept, with 45 bases framed from the first base. V is pruned by 6 bases and J by 0 bases, leaving 8 bases of the junction without a gene match. The library was produced with PCR. At the Johns Hopkins FTIC core, DNA from the cultured CD4+ T cells underwent TCR sequencing with the Oncomine TCR Beta short-read assay. The QIAamp micro DNA kit was used to extract genomic DNA from the cultured CD4+ T cells. Oncomine TCR Beta libraries made from cultured CD4+ T cells were pooled using unique dual indexes and sequenced on an Illumina iSeq 100. On the authors' methods: Non-productive sequences were removed, and CDR3s not starting with C, not ending with F or W, or shorter than 7 amino acids were discarded. Antigen-specific clonotypes were identified with the MANAFEST web application by comparing peptide-stimulated wells with reference and other culture wells. An FDR below 0.05, an odds ratio above 5, and a productive frequency above 0.1% in at least two of three replicate wells were required for clones to be considered positive. A clonotype counted as cross-reactive if it showed significant expansion both in the SARS-CoV-2 spike wells and in at least one common cold coronavirus spike condition. Levenshtein distances (stringdist) and unrooted phylogenetic trees (ape) in R version 3.6.1 were used to assess CDR3 homology. TCRdb applied fastp at Q25 and MiXCR to the public reads, then kept only in-frame beta chains. Duplicate CDR3 protein sequences are folded into a single record with the most common DNA and genes. These V and J calls rely on TCRdb rather than the paper's analysis. Here the sample has approximately 11,000 distinct CDR3 sequences; around 66% occur a single time. The ten largest account for 10% to 13% of the sample.

Sequencing input: CD4+ T cells from blood, cultured in vitro. The sequence links TRBV12-3 or TRBV12-4 to TRBJ2-7, with 7 central nucleotides matching TRBD1. The sequence was obtained from a human donor who had recovered from COVID-19. The DNA is TGTGCCAGCAGGGGTGGGACAGTTAGCTCCTACGAGCAGTACTTC. Its coded protein is CASRGGTVSSYEQYF.